This T cell receptor (beta chain) was recorded in a study of Graves' ophthalmopathy and Graves' hyperthyroidism. Every ophthalmopathy donor presented moderate-to-severe activity, CAS ≥3, NOSPECS ≥4 and duration under 3 months. The study excluded patients with other autoimmune diseases, uncontrolled infections, pregnancy or lactation. This CDR3 region has 18 residues. V lost 4 bases and J 4 bases, leaving 26 bases between the germline ends. Germline CDR1 MGHDK, CDR2 SYGVNS. Points from the study as a whole: Appearing in blood as well were most expanded thyroid clonotypes above 0.001 frequency. Progression of ophthalmopathy was predicted by the model with roughly 71% sensitivity and about 72% specificity.

For repertoire sequencing, the TCR beta CDR3 regions were amplified from RNA transcripts. RT-PCR in the first round used HTBI primers; a second-round multiplex PCR followed. TCRdb re-analysed the multiplex PCR reads in MiXCR, keeping a single row per CDR3 protein. The sample carries 200,000 to 250,000 distinct CDR3 sequences, 29% recorded once. In this sample, this clonotype turned up many times. What it recognizes is unknown. The origin of this receptor is a man aged 50-60 years with Graves' ophthalmopathy. J is TRBJ2-7 and V is TRBV25-1, with D perhaps TRBD1 or TRBD2 (5 bases each). The specimen was peripheral blood. The CDR3 DNA reads as TGTGCCAGCAGTGGGGATGAAGCGGATGCCCAGGGCTTTTACGAGCAGTACTTC. It encodes CASSGDEADAQGFYEQYF.